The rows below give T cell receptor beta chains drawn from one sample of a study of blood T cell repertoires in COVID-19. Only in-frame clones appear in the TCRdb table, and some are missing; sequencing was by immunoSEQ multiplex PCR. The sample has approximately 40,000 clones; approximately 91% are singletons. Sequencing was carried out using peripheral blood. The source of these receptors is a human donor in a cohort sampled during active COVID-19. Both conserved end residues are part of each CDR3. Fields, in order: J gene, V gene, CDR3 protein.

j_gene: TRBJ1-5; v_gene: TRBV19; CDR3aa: CASTPRQGSVQPQHF
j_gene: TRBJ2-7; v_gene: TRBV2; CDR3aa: CASSRTGAYEQYF
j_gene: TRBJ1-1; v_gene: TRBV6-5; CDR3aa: CASRSGGAKTEAFF
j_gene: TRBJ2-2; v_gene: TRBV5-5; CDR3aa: CASTSRTVNTGELFF
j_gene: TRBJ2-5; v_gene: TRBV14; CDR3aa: CASSQFRGGETQYF
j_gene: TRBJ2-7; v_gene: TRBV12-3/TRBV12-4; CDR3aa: CASSRSSGEQYF
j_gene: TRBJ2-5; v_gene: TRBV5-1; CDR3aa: CASSLLSGGPEGTQYF
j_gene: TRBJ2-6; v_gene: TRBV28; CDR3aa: CASSPPPMAGGPTGANVLTF
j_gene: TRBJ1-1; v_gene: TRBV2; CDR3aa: CASSGQGGTEAFF
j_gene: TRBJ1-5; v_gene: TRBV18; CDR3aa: CASSPDRGPNQPQHF